This T cell receptor beta chain is from a study of cytomegalovirus exposure and HLA in healthy donors. General study points: An Asian-associated ancestry cluster reportedly showed fewer N-insertions than the roughly 700-donor mean in a later analysis.

CDR1 and CDR2 (germline): SNHLY, FYNNEI. The CDR3 extends over 15 amino acids. The V and J ends lost 11 bases and 1 base, in that order; junction bases with no gene match: 7. The PCR had 60 Vbeta and 13 Jbeta primers. The assay was immunoSEQ multiplex PCR, and TCRdb's table has in-frame clones only and misses some. Of 100,000 to 150,000 clones in the sample, 75% to 90% were seen once. For this clone: Its target is not known.

The sequenced sample was PBMCs. The origin of this receptor is a man aged 18 to 29 in good health and CMV-seropositive. This rearrangement joins TRBV2 to TRBJ2-1, with 11 bases fitting TRBD2. CDR3 amino acids: CAVIAGGRSYNEQFF. The CDR3 DNA is TGTGCCGTTATAGCGGGGGGGAGATCCTACAATGAGCAGTTCTTC.